Each of the 20 T cell receptor beta chains below was sequenced from the same sample in a study of tumor and adjacent non-tumor tissue in lung cancer (dated by TCRdb to 2017 to 2018). RNA was isolated from bulk, unsorted tissue, and RNA quality was assessed with a NanoDrop ND-1000 and an Agilent 2100. Receptor amplification or capture employed multiplex PCR. The instrument given in TCRdb is Illumina HiSeq 2500. TCRbeta libraries were constructed through three rounds of nested PCR with primers (Table S4) according to protocols modified from ARM-PCR. TCRdb took the public reads, trimmed them with fastp at Q25, ran MiXCR for clone calling and kept in-frame beta chains. Rows are combined by CDR3 protein, so each entry shows the most common genes and DNA. The sample table shows tens of thousands of distinct CDR3 sequences, and around 64% are seen once. Around 17% of the sample is held by the ten biggest clonotypes.

Sequenced: lung tumor tissue. The source of these receptors is a man aged 55 to 69 with non-small cell lung cancer.

Worth noting for this clonotype: Being one base from a much bigger clone, this may be a read error. The V gene is TRBV6-5, the J gene TRBJ2-7; 8 bases agree with TRBD1. The germline V gene has CDR1 MNHEY and CDR2 SVGAGI. The CDR3 loop spans 16 amino acids. The CDR3 region is CASSYLGTGEFYDQYF. CDR3 DNA: TGTGCCAGCAGTTACCTAGGGACAGGCGAATTCTACGACCAGTACTTC.

The sample holds a few counts of this clonotype. A much larger clone lies a single base off, so this may be a read error. CDR3 DNA: TGCGCCAGCAGCCAAGTGACAGGACCTAGCAATCAGCCCCAGTATTTT. It is translated as CASSQVTGPSNQPQYF. The J gene is TRBJ1-5, the V gene TRBV4-1; possibly TRBD1 for D (6 bases). The closer fit of TRBJ2-3 to the DNA end suggests the J call may be wrong. The CDR3 contains 16 residues. Per the germline V gene, CDR1 is MGHRA and CDR2 is YSYEKL.

V usage is TRBV28 and J usage is TRBJ2-1; D is perhaps TRBD2 (5 bases). This CDR3 region has 15 residues. Germline V gene data show CDR1 as MDHEN and CDR2 as SYDVKM. The V end was cut by 4 bases, the J end by 5 bases, with 15 bases between. As DNA, the CDR3 is TGTGCCAGCAGTTCGACAACTAGATTAGACAATGAGCAGTTCTTC. Protein sequence: CASSSTTRLDNEQFF.

Points on this clonotype: Germline and junction disagree at one end, which may indicate a read error. The rearrangement uses TRBV6-6 and TRBJ1-3; TRBD1 might be the D (6 bases). This CDR3 has 17 residues. Germline V CDR1 and CDR2: MNHNY, SVGAGI (reference sequence). The CDR3 here is CANSYNRAGENGNTINF. The CDR3 DNA sequence: TGTGCCAACAGTTATAATAGGGCAGGGGAGAATGGAAACACCATAAATTTT.

A word on this clonotype: Here the CDR3 omits its conserved ending phenylalanine or tryptophan, so a read error is the likely source. This rearrangement joins TRBV5-1 to TRBJ1-1; D remains ambiguous. CDR3 size: 12 residues. CDR1 SGHRS and CDR2 YFSETQ come from the germline V gene. The DNA for the CDR3 is TGCGCCAGCAGCCTGGACGCCACTGGAGCTTTCTTG. Amino acid sequence: CASSLDATGAFL.

In the case of this clonotype: An end of the junction differs from the germline gene, which may be a read error. The rearrangement uses TRBV4-1 and TRBJ2-2; TRBD1 matches at 10 bases. This CDR3 is built from 16 residues. Per germline, CDR1 MGHRA and CDR2 YSYEKL. The CDR3 sequence is CASSQDGTGVIGELFF. CDR3 in DNA: TGCGCCAGTAGCCAAGACGGGACAGGGGTCATCGGGGAGCTGTTTTTT.

This clonotype was detected a few times. This chain joins TRBV25-1 and TRBJ2-5; possible D gene TRBD2, 5 bases. This CDR3 is built from 15 residues. The V end was cut by 1 base, the J end by 3 bases, with 12 bases between. Germline CDR1 reads MGHDK; CDR2 reads SYGVNS. The CDR3 coding sequence is TGTGCCAGCAGTGAATTGGGTGGAGGCAAAGAGACCCAGTACTTC. Translated, it gives CASSELGGGKETQYF.

This clonotype was observed at least ten times. The rearrangement links TRBV12-3 or TRBV12-4 to TRBJ2-3, with D possibly matching TRBD1 (6 bases). Trimming removed 5 bases at V and 2 bases at J, with 14 bases between. The length of the CDR3 is 15 residues. CDR3 region: CASSPDRGYTDTQYF. CDR3 in DNA: TGTGCCAGCAGTCCGGACAGAGGTTACACAGATACGCAGTATTTT.

This chain uses TRBV24-1 with TRBJ2-3; perhaps TRBD2 as D (5 bases). V was pared by 5 bases and J by 3 bases, with 8 bases between. The germline V gene encodes CDR1 KGHDR and CDR2 SFDVKD. The CDR3 runs to 13 residues. This CDR3 is CATSVRGTDTQYF. CDR3 DNA sequence: TGTGCCACCAGTGTGAGAGGGACAGATACGCAGTATTTT.

This clonotype turned up a few times. This may stem from a read error, because a much larger clone lies one nucleotide away. The J gene is TRBJ2-7, the V gene TRBV4-1, with D perhaps matching TRBD2 (5 bases). The V gene lost 4 bases and the J gene lost 2 bases, with 18 bases spanning the gap. CDR3 length equals 16 residues. Germline values: CDR1 MGHRA, CDR2 YSYEKL. CDR3 region: CASSRDPAARAYEQYF. As DNA, the CDR3 is TGCGCCAGCAGCCGAGATCCGGCAGCGAGGGCCTACGAGCAGTACTTC.

This clonotype has a count of ten or more. The V and J genes are TRBV6-5 and TRBJ1-5; 7 bases are a match to TRBD1. Germline CDR1 is MNHEY and CDR2 is SVGAGI. The junction had 5 bases not matched to a gene; V was cut back by 5 bases and J by 4 bases. The CDR3 sequence is 14 residues long. The CDR3 sequence is CASSRQGPNQPQHF. As DNA, the CDR3 is TGTGCCAGCAGTAGACAGGGCCCGAATCAGCCCCAGCATTTT.

As regards this clonotype: The junction departs from the called germline gene at one end, perhaps through a read error. This sequence joins TRBV4-3 and TRBJ2-3, with D maybe TRBD2 (6 bases). The CDR3 extends over 13 amino acids. From germline, CDR1 is LGHNA and CDR2 YSLEER. CDR3 in amino acids: CASSACREDTQYF. The CDR3, as DNA: TGCGCTAGCAGCGCATGCCGGGAGGATACGCAGTATTTT.

For this clonotype: A much larger clone is a single base away; this may be a read error. The chain links TRBV20-1 to TRBJ1-2, with unresolved D. The CDR3 is 15 residues long. CDR1 and CDR2 (germline): DFQATT, SNEGSKA (reference sequence). The CDR3 is CSARPTIQAGYDYTF. As DNA, the CDR3 is TGCAGTGCTAGACCCACCATCCAGGCAGGCTATGACTACACCTTC.

This clonotype was counted ten times or more. The genes are TRBV6-6 and TRBJ1-5; D remains ambiguous. The V gene's germline CDR1 is MNHNY and CDR2 SVGAGI (reference sequence). The V end was cut by 6 bases, the J end by 2 bases, with 11 bases between. This CDR3 comprises 14 residues. In DNA, the CDR3 is TGTGCCAGCAGAACCCCGGGCGGCAATCAGCCCCAGCATTTT. This encodes CASRTPGGNQPQHF.

This clonotype was detected only once. It may be a read error: a sequence one base away is much more abundant. V is TRBV7-8 and J is TRBJ1-4, with a tentative D call TRBD1 (5 bases). The V and J ends lost 5 bases and 7 bases respectively, with 17 bases between them. The germline V gene encodes CDR1 SGHVS and CDR2 FQNEAQ. The CDR3 consists of 15 residues. CDR3 nucleotides: TGTGCCAGCAGCCCTAGACAGCCGCGAGGTGAAAAACTGTTTTTT. It is translated as CASSPRQPRGEKLFF.

In its sample, this clonotype was seen many times. V usage is TRBV6-5 and J usage is TRBJ1-4, with D unclear. V shed 6 bases and J shed 5 bases, with 10 bases lying between them. The CDR3 is 13 residues long. CDR1 and CDR2 (germline): MNHEY, SVGAGI. This CDR3 is CASRPGPNEKLFF. CDR3 in DNA: TGTGCCAGCAGGCCCGGGCCGAATGAAAAACTGTTTTTT.

About this clonotype: Its ends do not fully match the called genes, so a read error is possible. This chain's CDR3 is CVSSQDGQGSYGYTF. The CDR3 nucleotides read TGCGTCAGCAGCCAAGACGGACAGGGCAGTTATGGCTACACCTTC. This chain joins TRBV4-1 and TRBJ1-2; 8 bases align to TRBD1. Germline V lookup: CDR1 MGHRA, CDR2 YSYEKL. The CDR3 has 15 amino acids.

Details on this clonotype: One end of the junction is discordant with germline, which a read error may explain. The chain employs TRBV4-1 and TRBJ2-7; D is unclear. Germline V CDR1 and CDR2: MGHRA, YSYEKL. This CDR3 region has 14 residues. The CDR3 DNA sequence: TGCGCCAGCAGCCAAATCGGCCAGTGCTACGGGCAGTACTTC. It is translated as CASSQIGQCYGQYF.

Details on this clonotype: Germline is not matched at one junction end, which may reflect a read error. This chain links TRBV7-2 with TRBJ2-1; D perhaps matches TRBD2 (6 bases). The CDR3 loop spans 16 amino acids. CDR1 is SGHTA and CDR2 is FQGNSA in the germline V gene. The CDR3 nucleotides read TGTGCCAGCAGCTCTGATACTAGCATCTCCTACAATAAGCAGTTCTTT. Its protein is CASSSDTSISYNKQFF.

There are many counts of this clonotype. V is TRBV4-1 and J is TRBJ2-5; D unresolved. With 0 bases removed from V and 5 bases from J, the gap between germline ends came to 7 bases. This CDR3 has 13 amino acids. Germline V CDR1 and CDR2: MGHRA, YSYEKL. The CDR3 here is CASSQEGRETQYF. CDR3 in DNA: TGCGCCAGCAGCCAAGAAGGCCGCGAGACCCAGTACTTC.